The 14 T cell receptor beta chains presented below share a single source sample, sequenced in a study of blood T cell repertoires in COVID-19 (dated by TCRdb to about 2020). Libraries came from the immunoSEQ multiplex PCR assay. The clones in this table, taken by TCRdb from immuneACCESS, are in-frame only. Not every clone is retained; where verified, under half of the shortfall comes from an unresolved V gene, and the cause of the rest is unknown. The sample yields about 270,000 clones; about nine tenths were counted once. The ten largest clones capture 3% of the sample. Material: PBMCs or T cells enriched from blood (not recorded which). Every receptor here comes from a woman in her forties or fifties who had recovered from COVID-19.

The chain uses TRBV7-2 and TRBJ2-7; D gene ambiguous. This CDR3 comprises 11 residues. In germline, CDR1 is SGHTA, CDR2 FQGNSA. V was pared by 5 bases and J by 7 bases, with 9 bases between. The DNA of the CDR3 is TGTGCCAGCAGCCCATCGAGGGAGCAGTACTTC. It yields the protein CASSPSREQYF. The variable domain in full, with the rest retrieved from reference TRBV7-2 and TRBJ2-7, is GAGVSQSPSNKVTEKGKDVELRCDPISGHTALYWYRQSLGQGLEFLIYFQGNSAPDKSGLPSDRFSAERTGGSVSTLTIQRTQQEDSAVYLCASSPSREQYFGPGTRLTVT.

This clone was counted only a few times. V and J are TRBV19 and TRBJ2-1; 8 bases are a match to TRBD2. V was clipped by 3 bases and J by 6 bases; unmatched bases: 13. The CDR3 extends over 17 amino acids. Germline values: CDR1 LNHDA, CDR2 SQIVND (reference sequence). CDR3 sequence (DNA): TGTGCCAGTAGTATTCTCCCTACAGCGGGAGAGGGCAATGAGCAGTTCTTC. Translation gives CASSILPTAGEGNEQFF. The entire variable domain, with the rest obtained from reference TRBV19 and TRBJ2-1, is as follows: DGGITQSPKYLFRKEGQNVTLSCEQNLNHDAMYWYRQDPGQGLRLIYYSQIVNDFQKGDIAEGYSVSREKKESFPLTVTSAQKNPTAFYLCASSILPTAGEGNEQFFGPGTRLTVL.

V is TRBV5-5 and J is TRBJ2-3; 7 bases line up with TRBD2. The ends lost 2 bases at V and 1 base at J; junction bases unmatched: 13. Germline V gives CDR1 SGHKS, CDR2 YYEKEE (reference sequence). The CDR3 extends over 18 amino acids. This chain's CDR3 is CASSLLANTYLGTDTQYF. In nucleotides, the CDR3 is TGTGCCAGCAGCTTACTAGCGAATACATACCTCGGCACAGATACGCAGTATTTT. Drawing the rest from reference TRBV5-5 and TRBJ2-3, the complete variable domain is DAGVTQSPTHLIKTRGQQVTLRCSPISGHKSVSWYQQVLGQGPQFIFQYYEKEERGRGNFPDRFSARQFPNYSSELNVNALLLGDSALYLCASSLLANTYLGTDTQYFGPGTRLTVL.

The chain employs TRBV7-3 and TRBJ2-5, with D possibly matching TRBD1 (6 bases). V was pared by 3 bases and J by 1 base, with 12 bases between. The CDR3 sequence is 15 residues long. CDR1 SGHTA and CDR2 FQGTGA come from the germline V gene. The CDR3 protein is CASSFQQGPQETQYF. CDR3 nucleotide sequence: TGTGCCAGCAGCTTCCAACAGGGCCCCCAAGAGACCCAGTACTTC.

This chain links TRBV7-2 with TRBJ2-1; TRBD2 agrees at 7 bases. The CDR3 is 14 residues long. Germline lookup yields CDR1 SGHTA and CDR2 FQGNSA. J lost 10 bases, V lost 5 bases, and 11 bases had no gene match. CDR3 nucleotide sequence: TGTGCCAGCAGCGCCCAGGGAGGGGCGAAGGAGCAGTTCTTC. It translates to CASSAQGGAKEQFF. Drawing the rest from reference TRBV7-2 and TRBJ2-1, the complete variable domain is GAGVSQSPSNKVTEKGKDVELRCDPISGHTALYWYRQSLGQGLEFLIYFQGNSAPDKSGLPSDRFSAERTGGSVSTLTIQRTQQEDSAVYLCASSAQGGAKEQFFGPGTRLTVL.

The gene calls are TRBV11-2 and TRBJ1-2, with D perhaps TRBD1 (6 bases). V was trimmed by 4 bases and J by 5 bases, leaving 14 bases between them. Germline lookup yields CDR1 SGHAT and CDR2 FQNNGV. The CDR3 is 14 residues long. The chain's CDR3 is CASSSRDNTYGYTF. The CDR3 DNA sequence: TGTGCCAGCAGCTCTCGGGACAACACGTATGGCTACACCTTC.

The CDR3 DNA reads TGCGCCAGCAGCCAAGACATGTCTCAGCCCCAGCATTTT. As protein: CASSQDMSQPQHF. The V call is TRBV4-3, the J call TRBJ1-5; no clear D. The V gene's germline CDR1 is LGHNA and CDR2 YSLEER. The CDR3 totals 13 residues. Trimming removed 0 bases from V and 6 bases from J, with 6 bases in between.

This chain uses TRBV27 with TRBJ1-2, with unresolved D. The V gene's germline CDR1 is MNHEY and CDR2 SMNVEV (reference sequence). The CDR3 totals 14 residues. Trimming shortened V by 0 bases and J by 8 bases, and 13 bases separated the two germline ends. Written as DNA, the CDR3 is TGTGCCAGCAGTTTATCGACGGGAGCTATGGGCTACACCTTC. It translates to CASSLSTGAMGYTF.

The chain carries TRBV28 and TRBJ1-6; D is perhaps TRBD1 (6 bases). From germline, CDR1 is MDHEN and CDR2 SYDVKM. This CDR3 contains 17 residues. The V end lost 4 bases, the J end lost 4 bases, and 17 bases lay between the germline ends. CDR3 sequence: CASSSLDSPAYNSPLHF. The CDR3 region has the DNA TGTGCCAGCAGTTCCTTGGACAGCCCAGCTTATAATTCACCCCTCCACTTT.

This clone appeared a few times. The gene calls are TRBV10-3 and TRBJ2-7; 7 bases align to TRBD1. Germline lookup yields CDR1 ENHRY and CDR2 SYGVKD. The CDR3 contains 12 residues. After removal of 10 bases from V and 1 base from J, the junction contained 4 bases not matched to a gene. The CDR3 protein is CASAGGSYEQYF. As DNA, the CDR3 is TGTGCCAGCGCAGGGGGATCCTACGAGCAGTACTTC.

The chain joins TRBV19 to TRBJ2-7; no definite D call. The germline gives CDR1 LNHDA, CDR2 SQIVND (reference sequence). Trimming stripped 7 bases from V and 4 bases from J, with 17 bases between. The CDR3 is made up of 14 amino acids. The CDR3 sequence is CASTHIYGDYEQYF. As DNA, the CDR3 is TGTGCCAGTACCCATATCTATGGAGATTACGAGCAGTACTTC.

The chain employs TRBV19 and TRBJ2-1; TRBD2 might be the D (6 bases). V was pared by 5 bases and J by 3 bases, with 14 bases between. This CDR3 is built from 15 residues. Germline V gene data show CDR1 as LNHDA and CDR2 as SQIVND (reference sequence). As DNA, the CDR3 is TGTGCCAGTAGTCTAGCGTCGTTAAACTACAATGAGCAGTTCTTC. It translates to CASSLASLNYNEQFF.

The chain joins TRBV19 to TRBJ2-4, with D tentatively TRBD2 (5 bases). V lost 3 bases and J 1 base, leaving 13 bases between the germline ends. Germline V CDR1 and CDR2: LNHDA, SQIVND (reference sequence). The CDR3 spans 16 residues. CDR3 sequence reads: CASSIGGLSAKNIQYF. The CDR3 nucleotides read TGTGCCAGTAGTATCGGAGGCCTGTCGGCCAAAAACATTCAGTACTTC.

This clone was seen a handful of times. Here the CDR3 DNA reads TGTGCCAGCGGATGGGACACCCGAAGTTATAGCAATCAGCCCCAGCATTTT. The encoded protein is CASGWDTRSYSNQPQHF. The chain uses TRBV28 and TRBJ1-5, with D possibly matching TRBD1 (6 bases). CDR1 is MDHEN, CDR2 SYDVKM, per germline. V lost 8 bases, J lost 0 bases, and 20 bases lay in between. The CDR3 is 17 residues long.